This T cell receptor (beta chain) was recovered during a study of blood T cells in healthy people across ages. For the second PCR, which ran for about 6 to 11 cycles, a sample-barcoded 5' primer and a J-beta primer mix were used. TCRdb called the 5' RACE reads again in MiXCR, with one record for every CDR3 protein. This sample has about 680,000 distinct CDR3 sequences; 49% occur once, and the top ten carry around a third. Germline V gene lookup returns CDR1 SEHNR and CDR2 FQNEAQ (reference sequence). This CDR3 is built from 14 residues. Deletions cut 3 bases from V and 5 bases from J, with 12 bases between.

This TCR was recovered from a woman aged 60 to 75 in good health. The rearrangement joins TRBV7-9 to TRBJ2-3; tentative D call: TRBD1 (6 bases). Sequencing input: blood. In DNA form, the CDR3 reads TGTGCCAGCAGCTTTTCACTAGGGGGAGATACGCAGTATTTT. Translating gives CASSFSLGGDTQYF.